The rows below give T cell receptor beta chains drawn from one sample of a study of T-cell reconstitution after alpha-beta-depleted transplantation in children. Each CDR3 protein gets one entry after TCRdb re-called the PCR reads with MiXCR. Counted here are over 80,000 distinct CDR3 sequences, 20% to 30% occurring once; the ten biggest clones make up about 21%. The input for sequencing was PBMCs, taken before TCRalphabeta/CD19-depleted stem cell transplant. Every receptor here comes from a boy between 2 and 10 years old with acute lymphoblastic leukemia, due to receive a stem cell transplant. The conserved cysteine and the conserved F or W are not part of the CDR3 here.

>TRBV7-6|TRBJ1-1
ASSFRTGANTEAF
>TRBV28|TRBJ2-3
ASSTSGRDTQY
>TRBV5-1|TRBJ2-5
ASSLGGKVVETQY
>TRBV11-2|TRBJ2-3
ASSPSSRIGTQY
>TRBV9|TRBJ2-3
ASSVGPPRHTQY
>TRBV20-1|TRBJ2-3
SARDYGTRTDTQY
>TRBV11-1|TRBJ2-1
ASSKEQGEAYNEQF
>TRBV7-2|TRBJ2-5
ASSLAGGRETQY
>TRBV30|TRBJ2-7
AWIGSAYEQY
>TRBV4-3|TRBJ2-5
ASSQELQDTWYQETQY
>TRBV10-3|TRBJ2-5
AISVGTGKGETQY
>TRBV20-1|TRBJ2-3
SARVPGADTQY
>TRBV12-3/TRBV12-4|TRBJ2-1
ASSFPAGQGEQF
>TRBV5-1|TRBJ2-7
ASSSNSGGPYEQY
>TRBV5-1|TRBJ2-6
ASSWEGELSGANVLT
>TRBV4-2|TRBJ2-5
ASSQDFLGETQY
>TRBV7-9|TRBJ2-1
ASSGGSTAYNEQF
>TRBV7-2|TRBJ1-5
ASSLDLQPQH
>TRBV7-2|TRBJ2-7
ASSLGMYEQY
>TRBV4-3|TRBJ1-4
ASSQDVGDNEKLF
>TRBV15|TRBJ2-5
ATSRVGQGGETQY
>TRBV5-1|TRBJ2-1
ASSLGLAERDNEQF
>TRBV11-3|TRBJ2-3
ASSAPGASTDTQY
>TRBV5-6|TRBJ2-1
ASSWGPRGEQF
>TRBV12-3/TRBV12-4|TRBJ2-7
ASSFETGTYEQY
>TRBV4-2|TRBJ1-1
ASSLNTGTVNTEAF
>TRBV27|TRBJ2-2
ASSRLQGAGELF
>TRBV18|TRBJ2-7
ASGVSSYEQY
>TRBV7-3|TRBJ2-1
ASSSTSGGAAEQF
>TRBV20-1|TRBJ2-7
SAPIAGGTYEQY
>TRBV7-9|TRBJ2-1
ASSLALAEGDEQF
>TRBV24-1|TRBJ2-3
ATSATTSAGANTDTQY
>TRBV7-2|TRBJ2-1
ASSLTSGVHNEQF
>TRBV9|TRBJ2-6
ASTAGLAGGSGANVLT
>TRBV6-5|TRBJ1-5
ASSSGQGDQPQH
>TRBV12-3/TRBV12-4|TRBJ2-1
ASSSIYNEQF
>TRBV18|TRBJ2-7
ASSPGVREQY
>TRBV27|TRBJ2-1
ASKTGTSAYNEQF
>TRBV12-3/TRBV12-4|TRBJ2-1
ASLVLLSGTSYNEQF
>TRBV3-1|TRBJ2-7
ASSLSGTSRVVHEQY
>TRBV27|TRBJ2-3
ASGGLSFSTDTQY
>TRBV10-1|TRBJ2-3
ASSEGTSGSSDTQY
>TRBV12-3/TRBV12-4|TRBJ2-3
ASSDYLADTQY
>TRBV7-7|TRBJ2-1
ASSRLAGGFNEQF
>TRBV12-3/TRBV12-4|TRBJ1-4
ASSLLLNEKLF
>TRBV27|TRBJ1-1
ASSFSPTNTEAF
>TRBV28|TRBJ2-5
ACNTETGGRETQY
>TRBV4-2|TRBJ1-2
ASSQEGSKGRGYT